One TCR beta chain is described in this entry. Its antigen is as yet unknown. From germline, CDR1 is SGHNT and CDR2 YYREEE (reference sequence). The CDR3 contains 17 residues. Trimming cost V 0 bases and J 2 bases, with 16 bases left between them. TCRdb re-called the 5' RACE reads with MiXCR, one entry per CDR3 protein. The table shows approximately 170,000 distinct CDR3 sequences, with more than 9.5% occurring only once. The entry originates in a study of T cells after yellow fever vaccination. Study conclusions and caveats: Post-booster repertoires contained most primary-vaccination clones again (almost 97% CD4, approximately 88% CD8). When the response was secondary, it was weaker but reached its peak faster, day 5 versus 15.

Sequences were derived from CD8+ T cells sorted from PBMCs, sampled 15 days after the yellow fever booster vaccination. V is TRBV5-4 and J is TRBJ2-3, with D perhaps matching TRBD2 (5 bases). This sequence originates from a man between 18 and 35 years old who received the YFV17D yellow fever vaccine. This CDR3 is CASSLAELVPLTDTQYF. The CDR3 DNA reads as TGTGCCAGCAGCTTGGCCGAACTAGTCCCCCTCACAGATACGCAGTATTTT.